This TCR beta chain comes out of a study of identical twins. Regarding the study as a whole: Conclusions leaned on cross-sectional statistical analysis and did not track the same donors over time.

This CDR3 spans 16 amino acids. The trim removed 5 bases at V and 4 bases at J, leaving 12 bases unmatched. CDR1 SGHTA and CDR2 FQGNSA come from the germline V gene. Through template switching, a universal primer site was introduced, and the cDNA contained unique molecular identifiers. TCRdb independently ran MiXCR on the 5' RACE reads; one entry per CDR3 protein. The sample holds around 290,000 distinct CDR3 sequences, 8% to 9.5% seen once. The sample holds a few counts of this clonotype. As yet, its antigen is unknown. The same sample was also studied in work on yellow fever vaccine responses in identical twins.

This receptor was obtained from a woman between 18 and 29 years old in good health. The sample was CD8+ T cells sorted from blood. The V and J genes are TRBV7-2 and TRBJ2-7; 9 positions agree with TRBD1. The chain's CDR3 is CASSLLGQGNIYEQYF. CDR3 coding DNA: TGTGCCAGCAGCCTCCTAGGACAGGGGAACATTTACGAGCAGTACTTC.